Below are 17 T cell receptor beta chains sequenced from a single sample in a study of blood T cells in healthy people across ages. Sample-barcoded 5' priming and a J-beta primer mix drove a second PCR of 7 to 11 cycles. TCRdb redid the calling of the 5' RACE reads with MiXCR, one entry per CDR3 protein. The data contain around 800,000 distinct CDR3 sequences, 20% to 30% of them seen just once; the ten biggest clones take up around 2.9%. Another study also made use of these data, one on T cells of mothers and their children.

Sequencing used blood. The receptors derive from a boy younger than 18 in good health.

This clonotype occurred a few times. The chain links TRBV18 to TRBJ2-7, with no clear D. The germline gives CDR1 KGHSH, CDR2 LQKENI. Trimming took off 5 bases at V and 2 bases at J, with 16 bases between the two ends. The CDR3 length is 15 residues. CDR3 bases: TGTGCCAGCTCATCCCCCCAGGTCAACACCTACGAGCAGTACTTC. It yields the protein CASSSPQVNTYEQYF.

This chain joins TRBV12-3 or TRBV12-4 and TRBJ2-3, with a tentative D call TRBD1 (6 bases). The CDR3 runs 13 residues. V was clipped by 3 bases and J by 5 bases, with 9 bases between them. Written as DNA, the CDR3 is TGTGCCAGCAGTTTTATAGGGGGAGATACGCAGTATTTT. Its protein is CASSFIGGDTQYF.

This clonotype has more than one count but fewer than ten. CDR3 residues: CASSGTGVVYEQYF. CDR3 nucleotide sequence: TGTGCCAGCAGCGGGACAGGGGTTGTCTACGAGCAGTACTTC. J is TRBJ2-7 and V is TRBV6-5; TRBD1 matches 10 bases. V lost 6 bases, J lost 3 bases, and 5 bases stayed unmatched. The germline CDR1 and CDR2 sequences are MNHEY and SVGAGI. This CDR3 is 14 amino acids long.

The chain uses TRBV5-4 and TRBJ1-4; no definite D call. V lost 9 bases and J lost 6, with 15 bases in between. The CDR3 spans 13 residues. Per the germline V gene, CDR1 is SGHNT and CDR2 is YYREEE (reference sequence). CDR3 protein: CAIGGYGDEKLFF. The CDR3 nucleotides read TGTGCCATCGGCGGGTATGGGGATGAAAAACTGTTTTTT.

This clonotype has only a few counts. The chain carries TRBV6-2 or TRBV6-3 and TRBJ2-2; TRBD1 matches 7 bases. The CDR3 contains 16 residues. The V gene's germline CDR1 is MNHEY and CDR2 SVGEGT. V lost 7 bases, J lost 3 bases, and 11 bases stayed unmatched. CDR3 bases: TGTGCCAGCAAAACACGACAGGGAGCCTACACCGGGGAGCTGTTTTTT. Protein sequence: CASKTRQGAYTGELFF.

This clonotype showed up just a few times. This chain connects TRBV10-3 to TRBJ2-3; 13 bases agree with TRBD2. V lost 10 bases and J lost 6; bases outside the gene matches: 7. CDR1 is ENHRY, CDR2 SYGVKD, per germline. CDR3 length equals 14 residues. CDR3 region: CATRGLAGLDTQYF. The CDR3 nucleotides are TGTGCCACCCGGGGACTAGCGGGGTTGGATACGCAGTATTTT.

This clonotype was seen only a few times. The chain is built from TRBV29-1 and TRBJ2-5; possibly TRBD1 or TRBD2 for D (6 bases each). The CDR3 is 11 amino acids. V was trimmed by 4 bases and J by 13 bases, leaving 16 bases between them. Germline V CDR1 and CDR2: SQVTM, ANQGSEA. The CDR3 region is CSVARGDERYF. The CDR3, as DNA: TGCAGCGTTGCGAGGGGGGACGAGCGGTACTTC.

The chain couples TRBV12-3 or TRBV12-4 to TRBJ2-3; D ambiguous. CDR3 length: 13 residues. V was clipped by 5 bases and J by 0 bases, with 6 bases between them. The CDR3: CASSTTSTDTQYF. The CDR3 DNA follows: TGTGCCAGCAGTACAACTAGCACAGATACGCAGTATTTT.

This clonotype has a handful of counts. The junction departs from the called germline gene at one end, perhaps through a read error. The chain couples TRBV7-9 to TRBJ2-4; TRBD1 is a possible D gene (6 bases). From germline, CDR1 is SEHNR and CDR2 FQNEAQ (reference sequence). CDR3 size: 14 residues. The CDR3 bases are TGTGCCAGCAGCTTAGGGACAGCCGAAAACATTCAGTACTTC. This encodes CASSLGTAENIQYF.

As regards this clonotype: At one end the junction does not follow the germline gene, possibly because of a read error. J is TRBJ1-3 and V is TRBV10-3; D is ambiguous. This CDR3 is built from 13 residues. Germline V lookup: CDR1 ENHRY, CDR2 SYGVKD. The CDR3, as DNA: TGTGCCATCAGTGCTGGAGCTGGAAGCACCATATATTTT. This codes for CAISAGAGSTIYF.

J is TRBJ1-1 and V is TRBV7-9; D remains unclear. V lost 2 bases and J lost 3, with 7 bases in between. Germline assignment: CDR1 SEHNR and CDR2 FQNEAQ (reference sequence). This CDR3 is built from 13 residues. For the CDR3, the DNA is TGTGCCAGCAGCTTAAGCCGGTACACTGAAGCTTTCTTT. Translated: CASSLSRYTEAFF.

CDR3 amino acids: CASSPAVGATDTQYF. CDR3 nucleotide sequence: TGTGCCAGCAGTCCAGCGGTGGGCGCGACAGATACGCAGTATTTT. The chain joins TRBV6-6 to TRBJ2-3; maybe TRBD2 (5 bases). Germline values: CDR1 MNHNY, CDR2 SVGAGI (reference sequence). The V gene lost 5 bases and the J gene lost 3 bases, with 15 bases spanning the gap. This CDR3 region has 15 residues.

The CDR3 protein is CASSLAGGGTAQYF. The CDR3 region has the DNA TGTGCCAGCAGCCTAGCGGGGGGCGGCACGGCGCAGTATTTT. The chain employs TRBV12-3 or TRBV12-4 and TRBJ2-3; 11 bases align to TRBD2. CDR3 size: 14 residues. V dropped 6 bases and J dropped 10; count of bases not matched to a gene: 9.

Only a few counts were recorded for this clonotype. The V call is TRBV13, the J call TRBJ1-2; D not certain. Trimming left V 5 bases short and J 2 bases short, with 12 bases between. This CDR3 is built from 14 residues. Germline CDR1 is PRHDT and CDR2 is FYEKMQ (reference sequence). The CDR3 protein is CASSPRTLNYGYTF. CDR3 bases: TGTGCCAGCAGCCCCCGTACGTTAAACTATGGCTACACCTTC. Full variable domain (outside the CDR3, taken from reference TRBV13 and TRBJ1-2): AAGVIQSPRHLIKEKRETATLKCYPIPRHDTVYWYQQGPGQDPQFLISFYEKMQSDKGSIPDRFSAQQFSDYHSELNMSSLELGDSALYFCASSPRTLNYGYTFGSGTRLTVV.

This clonotype was seen a few times. This chain links TRBV25-1 with TRBJ2-5, with TRBD2 as a possible D gene (6 bases). The J call may be in error: the DNA end matches TRBJ2-1 better. The germline V gene encodes CDR1 MGHDK and CDR2 SYGVNS. This CDR3 contains 15 residues. In DNA, the CDR3 is TGTGCCAGCAGACCCGGGACTCATTCTAAGAATGAGCAGTTCTTC. Translating gives CASRPGTHSKNEQFF.

This chain uses TRBV3-1 with TRBJ2-2; D unclear. Germline CDR1 reads LGHDT; CDR2 reads YNNKEL (reference sequence). CDR3 length equals 15 residues. The V end was cut by 1 base, the J end by 0 bases, with 6 bases between. CDR3 loop: CASSQGAANTGELFF. CDR3 bases: TGTGCCAGCAGCCAAGGGGCCGCGAACACCGGGGAGCTGTTTTTT.

This clonotype was seen a handful of times. The genes are TRBV20-1 and TRBJ2-5; 9 bases line up with TRBD1. The DNA end lines up better with TRBJ2-1; the J call may be wrong. The V gene's germline CDR1 is DFQATT and CDR2 SNEGSKA (reference sequence). This CDR3 contains 15 residues. The CDR3 loop reads CSAHERTGVYNEQFF. The DNA of the CDR3 is TGCAGTGCACATGAACGGACAGGGGTATACAATGAGCAGTTCTTC.